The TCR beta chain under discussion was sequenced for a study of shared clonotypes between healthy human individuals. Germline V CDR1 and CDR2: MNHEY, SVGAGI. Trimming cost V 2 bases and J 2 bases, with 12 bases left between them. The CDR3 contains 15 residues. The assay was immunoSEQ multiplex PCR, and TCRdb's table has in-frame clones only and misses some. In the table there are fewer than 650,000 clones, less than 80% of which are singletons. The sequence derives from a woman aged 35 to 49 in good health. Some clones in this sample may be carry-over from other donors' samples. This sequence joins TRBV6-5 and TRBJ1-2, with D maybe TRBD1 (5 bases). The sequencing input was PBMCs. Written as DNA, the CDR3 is TGTGCCAGCAGTTACGGGTCGGGGGGAAACTATGGCTACACCTTC. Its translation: CASSYGSGGNYGYTF.